The 9 T cell receptor beta chains in this list originate from one sample, sequenced in a study of blood T cell repertoires in COVID-19. Method: immunoSEQ multiplex PCR; TCRdb's copy keeps in-frame clones and lacks some. The sample consists of approximately 120,000 clones, 60% to 80% of them appearing once. Sequencing input: peripheral blood. The origin of the receptors is a man older than 75 with COVID-19, enrolled during active disease.

The chain has TRBV3-1 (or the pseudogene TRBV3-2) and TRBJ2-5; perhaps TRBD2 as D (5 bases). Trimming removed 4 bases from V and 11 bases from J, with 14 bases in between. Germline CDR1 reads LGHDT; CDR2 reads YNNKEL (reference sequence). The CDR3 is 12 residues long. In DNA form, the CDR3 reads TGTGCCAGCAGCCCGGGGTTGGGGAGTCAGTACTTC. Residues: CASSPGLGSQYF.

The V and J genes are TRBV6-5 and TRBJ1-6; weak D call: TRBD1 (5 bases). With 9 bases removed from V and 4 bases from J, the gap between germline ends came to 10 bases. Germline-derived CDR1 and CDR2 are MNHEY and SVGAGI. The CDR3 is 13 amino acids. CDR3 bases: TGTGCCAGTTCACAGGAATATAATTCACCCCTCCACTTT. Translating gives CASSQEYNSPLHF.

The chain carries TRBV4-1 and TRBJ1-4, with TRBD1 matching over 7 bases. Trimming removed 4 bases from V and 0 bases from J; junction bases left unmatched: 11. CDR3 size: 18 residues. Germline-derived CDR1 and CDR2 are MGHRA and YSYEKL. DNA for the CDR3: TGCGCCAGCAGCCCGGAGGGGGCGGGTCGAGCAACTAATGAAAAACTGTTTTTT. It is translated as CASSPEGAGRATNEKLFF.

The rearrangement uses TRBV21-1 and TRBJ2-4; whether TRBD1, the table's D call, matches the DNA was not checked. TRBV21-1 is noted as a pseudogene. The CDR3 is made up of 16 amino acids. CDR3 nucleotides: TGTGCCAGCACTCGGGACAAACCTCTAGCCAAAAACATTCAGTACTTC. Encoded protein: CASTRDKPLAKNIQYF.

This clone was seen only once. This chain links TRBV4-2 with TRBJ2-3; D may be TRBD2 (6 bases). This CDR3 comprises 14 residues. The germline V gene has CDR1 LGHNA and CDR2 YNFKEQ. V was pared by 1 base and J by 5 bases, with 10 bases between. The CDR3 protein is CASSQAGVGDTQYF. The DNA for the CDR3 is TGTGCCAGCAGCCAAGCGGGAGTGGGAGATACGCAGTATTTT.

This clone was observed a handful of times. The V and J genes are TRBV5-4 and TRBJ1-6; weak D call: TRBD1 (6 bases). V was clipped by 0 bases and J by 5 bases, with 9 bases between them. The CDR3 is 15 residues long. Germline V gene lookup returns CDR1 SGHNT and CDR2 YYREEE (reference sequence). The CDR3 sequence: CASSLGRTDNSPLHF. The CDR3 region has the DNA TGTGCCAGCAGCTTGGGTCGGACAGATAATTCACCCCTCCACTTT. Together with reference TRBV5-4 and TRBJ1-6, the CDR3 gives the full variable domain: ETGVTQSPTHLIKTRGQQVTLRCSSQSGHNTVSWYQQALGQGPQFIFQYYREEENGRGNFPPRFSGLQFPNYSSELNVNALELDDSALYLCASSLGRTDNSPLHFGNGTRLTVT.

The V and J genes are TRBV28 and TRBJ1-3; 11 bases fit TRBD1. Per the germline V gene, CDR1 is MDHEN and CDR2 is SYDVKM. The CDR3 is 17 amino acids. V shed 4 bases, J shed 6 bases, and the junction held 11 bases outside the gene matches. CDR3: CASSSGQGARGANTIYF. The DNA of the CDR3 is TGTGCCAGCAGTTCCGGACAGGGGGCGCGAGGTGCAAACACCATATATTTT.

This chain links TRBV27 with TRBJ2-1; D unresolved. The V end was cut by 6 bases, the J end by 0 bases, with 12 bases between. CDR1 and CDR2 from the germline V gene are MNHEY and SMNVEV (reference sequence). The CDR3 consists of 15 residues. As DNA, the CDR3 is TGTGCCAGCAGATCTACTATATCCTCCTACAATGAGCAGTTCTTC. The encoded protein is CASRSTISSYNEQFF.

This chain joins TRBV6-5 and TRBJ2-7; D unresolved. Per the germline V gene, CDR1 is MNHEY and CDR2 is SVGAGI. V was shortened by 2 bases and J by 5 bases, with 4 bases between the two germline ends. The CDR3 extends over 11 amino acids. CDR3 in amino acids: CASSYVNEQYF. CDR3 DNA: TGTGCCAGCAGTTACGTCAACGAGCAGTACTTC.